A single sample gave rise to the 17 T cell receptor beta chains below, sequenced in a study of T cell responses to AZD1222 COVID-19 vaccine. The data were produced by immunoSEQ multiplex PCR, yet TCRdb's version contains in-frame clones alone and is incomplete. The sample has 100,000 to 110,000 clones; 92% are singletons. The material sequenced was peripheral blood, taken on day 0 of AZD1222 vaccination. The receptor set was obtained from an adult in good health.

The chain uses TRBV12-3 or TRBV12-4 and TRBJ2-5; 7 nucleotides align to TRBD2. The CDR3 is 13 residues long. J gave up 2 bases and V 8 bases, and 5 bases lay outside the gene matches. CDR3 residues: CASVGGVQETQYF. CDR3 bases: TGTGCCAGCGTGGGAGGGGTTCAAGAGACCCAGTACTTC.

The chain links TRBV11-1 to TRBJ2-2; D is uncertain. The ends were cut back, 6 bases at V and 7 bases at J, with 18 bases in the middle. From germline, CDR1 is SGHAT and CDR2 FQDESV (reference sequence). This CDR3 comprises 15 residues. CDR3 amino acids: CASSRRAITGGELFF. The CDR3 coding sequence is TGTGCCAGCAGTCGAAGGGCTATAACGGGCGGGGAGCTGTTTTTT.

V usage is TRBV7-3 and J usage is TRBJ2-1, with D perhaps TRBD1 (6 bases). The V end was cut by 5 bases, the J end by 10 bases, with 15 bases between. The CDR3 covers 13 residues. From germline, CDR1 is SGHTA and CDR2 FQGTGA. CDR3 sequence reads: CASSPQQGTEQFF. CDR3 bases: TGTGCCAGCAGCCCACAGCAGGGGACCGAGCAGTTCTTC.

The CDR3 DNA is TGCAGCGTTGGTCTCCCCCAAAGCAGGGGCAACGAGCAGTACTTC. Encoded protein: CSVGLPQSRGNEQYF. This chain connects TRBV29-1 to TRBJ2-7, with D maybe TRBD1 (6 bases). V was cut by 4 bases and J by 5 bases, with 21 bases left in between. The CDR3 covers 15 residues. Germline CDR1 reads SQVTM; CDR2 reads ANQGSEA.

The rearrangement joins TRBV5-1 to TRBJ1-1; 8 bases fit TRBD1. CDR3 length: 17 residues. The germline V gene encodes CDR1 SGHRS and CDR2 YFSETQ. V shed 3 bases and J 1 base; nucleotides not matched to a gene: 11. The DNA of the CDR3 is TGCGCCAGCAGCTCGGAACCAGCCGGGACAGGGAACACTGAAGCTTTCTTT. Residues: CASSSEPAGTGNTEAFF.

The chain carries TRBV11-2 and TRBJ2-7; TRBD2 agrees at 14 bases. Germline V gene data show CDR1 as SGHAT and CDR2 as FQNNGV. The CDR3 is 14 residues long. V was clipped by 3 bases and J by 10 bases; unmatched bases: 5. The CDR3 sequence is CASSLAGLAGAQYF. The CDR3 DNA is TGTGCCAGCAGCTTGGCGGGACTAGCGGGAGCACAGTACTTC.

A remark on this clone: Other DNA variants within this sample encode the same CDR3. The rearrangement joins TRBV9 to TRBJ1-3; D unresolved. Germline V gene sequence: CDR1 SGDLS, CDR2 YYNGEE. With 0 bases removed from V and 4 bases from J, the gap between germline ends came to 5 bases. There are 13 residues in the CDR3. The chain's CDR3 is CASSVDRGNTIYF. CDR3 DNA sequence: TGTGCCAGCAGCGTAGACCGCGGAAACACCATATATTTT.

The rearrangement links TRBV3-1 (or the pseudogene TRBV3-2) to TRBJ1-1, with a weak D call TRBD1 (6 bases). The germline V gene encodes CDR1 LGHDT and CDR2 YNNKEL (reference sequence). The length of the CDR3 is 14 residues. Trimming left V 6 bases short and J 1 base short, with 12 bases between. The CDR3 loop reads CASRDRFSNTEAFF. CDR3 DNA sequence: TGTGCCAGCAGGGACAGATTTTCGAACACTGAAGCTTTCTTT.

For the CDR3, the DNA is TGTGCCAGTACAAAGGGCGGGAGTAATGAAAAACTGTTTTTT. This gives the protein CASTKGGSNEKLFF. The chain is built from TRBV27 and TRBJ1-4; D gene uncertain. The CDR3 runs 14 residues. Germline values: CDR1 MNHEY, CDR2 SMNVEV (reference sequence). V gave up 9 bases and J gave up 4 bases, with 15 bases separating them.

DNA of the CDR3: TGTGCCAGCTCACCCAGTTTGACAGCCCCAGGGGGCTACACCTTC. Translation gives CASSPSLTAPGGYTF. The chain employs TRBV18 and TRBJ1-2, with a tentative D call TRBD1 (5 bases). The CDR3 has 15 residues. Germline-derived CDR1 and CDR2 are KGHSH and LQKENI. With 3 bases removed from V and 8 bases from J, the gap between germline ends came to 19 bases.

V and J are TRBV10-1 and TRBJ2-6; 8 nucleotides agree with TRBD1. Germline-derived CDR1 and CDR2 are WNHNN and SYGVQD (reference sequence). The V gene end was trimmed by 2 bases and the J gene end by 1 base; junction bases not matched to a gene: 7. This CDR3 is 18 amino acids long. The CDR3 nucleotides are TGCGCCAGCAGTGAGACCGACAGGGGTCATTCTGGGGCCAACGTCCTGACTTTC. This translates into CASSETDRGHSGANVLTF.

This chain's CDR3 is CASSQLLGRVQAQPQHF. In nucleotides, the CDR3 is TGCGCCAGCAGCCAACTCCTTGGGAGGGTCCAGGCTCAGCCCCAGCATTTT. The chain joins TRBV4-1 to TRBJ1-5, with no clear D. The germline CDR1 and CDR2 sequences are MGHRA and YSYEKL. The CDR3 runs to 17 residues. Deletions cut 2 bases from V and 6 bases from J, with 20 bases between.

J is TRBJ1-3 and V is TRBV7-9, with D possibly being TRBD1 (6 bases). The ends were cut back, 5 bases at V and 0 bases at J, with 17 bases in the middle. The length of the CDR3 is 17 residues. Germline lookup yields CDR1 SEHNR and CDR2 FQNEAQ (reference sequence). The CDR3 DNA sequence: TGTGCCAGCAGCCTCCGGGACATCATCCTCTCTGGAAACACCATATATTTT. This translates into CASSLRDIILSGNTIYF.

The J gene is TRBJ2-4, the V gene TRBV27; D gene uncertain. With 6 bases removed from V and 9 bases from J, the gap between germline ends came to 15 bases. The CDR3 covers 13 residues. CDR1 and CDR2 (germline): MNHEY, SMNVEV (reference sequence). CDR3 loop: CASRVSPNGIQYF. The CDR3 DNA sequence: TGTGCCAGCAGGGTCTCACCCAACGGCATTCAGTACTTC.

Notes on this clone: One junction end disagrees with the germline gene, perhaps due to a read error. V usage is TRBV5-1 and J usage is TRBJ1-2; 7 bases align to TRBD1. The CDR3 totals 12 residues. In germline, CDR1 is SGHRS, CDR2 YFSETQ. Written as DNA, the CDR3 is TGCGCCAGCAGCTTGGCCGGGACAGAAATACGCTTC. Its protein is CASSLAGTEIRF.

V and J are TRBV14 and TRBJ1-1; maybe TRBD1 (6 bases). CDR1 and CDR2 from the germline V gene are SGHDN and FVKESK. V lost 0 bases to trimming and J lost 4 bases, with 12 bases between them. The CDR3 runs to 15 residues. CDR3 bases: TGTGCCAGCAGCCAAGATCTGGGGGCAAGCACTGAAGCTTTCTTT. Encoded protein: CASSQDLGASTEAFF.

The CDR3 sequence is CASSLGTYEQYF. The CDR3 DNA is TGTGCCAGCAGTTTGGGCACCTACGAGCAGTACTTC. This chain connects TRBV28 to TRBJ2-7; no firm D call. Trimming cost V 3 bases and J 2 bases, with 5 bases left between them. Per germline, CDR1 MDHEN and CDR2 SYDVKM. The CDR3 is made up of 12 amino acids.